This TCR beta chain was sequenced in a study of T-cell reconstitution after alpha-beta-depleted transplantation in children. In germline, CDR1 is SGHDN, CDR2 FVKESK. CDR3 length: 15 amino acids. V was pared by 4 bases and J by 1 base, with 10 bases between. During its preparation, the TCRbeta library received unique molecular identifiers. TCRdb redid the calling of the PCR reads with MiXCR, one entry per CDR3 protein. The data show 490,000 or so distinct CDR3 sequences, around 12% seen once. This clonotype showed up just a few times. The rearrangement joins TRBV14 to TRBJ2-2, with D perhaps matching TRBD2 (5 bases). The receptor comes from a human donor who donated a stem cell graft to a child with combined immunodeficiency. This specimen was PBMCs from the stem cell graft donor, taken from the stem cell graft. Here the CDR3 reads CASSPMAGNTGELFF. In nucleotides, the CDR3 is TGTGCCAGCAGCCCAATGGCGGGGAACACCGGGGAGCTGTTTTTT.